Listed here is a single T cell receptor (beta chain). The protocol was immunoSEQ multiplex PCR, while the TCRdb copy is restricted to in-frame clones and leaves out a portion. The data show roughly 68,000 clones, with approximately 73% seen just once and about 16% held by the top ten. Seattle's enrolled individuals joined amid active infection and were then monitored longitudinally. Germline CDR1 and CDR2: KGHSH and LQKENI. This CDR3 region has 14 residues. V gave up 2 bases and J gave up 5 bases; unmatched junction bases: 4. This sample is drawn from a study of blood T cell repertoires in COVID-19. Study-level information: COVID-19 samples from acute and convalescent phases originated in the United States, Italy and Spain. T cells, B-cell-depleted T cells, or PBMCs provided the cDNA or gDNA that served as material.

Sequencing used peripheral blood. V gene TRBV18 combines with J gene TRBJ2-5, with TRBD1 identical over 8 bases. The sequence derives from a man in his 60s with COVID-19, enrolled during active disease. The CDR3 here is CASSPSRGRETQYF. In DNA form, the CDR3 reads TGTGCCAGCTCACCAAGCAGGGGGCGGGAGACCCAGTACTTC.